What follows are 18 T cell receptor beta chains derived from one specimen sequenced in a study of identical twins. TCRdb reprocessed the 5' RACE reads via MiXCR and lists one record per CDR3 protein. The table records 250,000 to 350,000 distinct CDR3 sequences, over 8.5% of them present only once. The same data also went into a second study, on yellow fever vaccine responses in identical twins.

Sequenced input: CD8+ T cells sorted from blood. These receptors were obtained from a woman under 30 in good health.

This clonotype was recorded at least ten times. The chain carries TRBV5-1 and TRBJ2-1; D is possibly TRBD1 (6 bases). Per germline, CDR1 SGHRS and CDR2 YFSETQ. The CDR3 has 15 amino acids. V lost 6 bases and J 4 bases, leaving 17 bases between the germline ends. The CDR3 sequence is CASMLGDMIYNEQFF. As DNA, the CDR3 is TGCGCCAGCATGCTGGGGGACATGATTTACAATGAGCAGTTCTTC. The whole variable domain, filled in from reference TRBV5-1 and TRBJ2-1, reads KAGVTQTPRYLIKTRGQQVTLSCSPISGHRSVSWYQQTPGQGLQFLFEYFSETQRNKGNFPGRFSGRQFSNSRSEMNVSTLELGDSALYLCASMLGDMIYNEQFFGPGTRLTVL.

The sample holds a few counts of this clonotype. The chain joins TRBV6-4 to TRBJ2-4; D assignment may be TRBD1 or TRBD2 (5 bases each). In germline, CDR1 is MRHNA, CDR2 SNTAGT. The V end lost 3 bases, the J end lost 8 bases, and 11 bases lay between the germline ends. The CDR3 totals 13 residues. The CDR3 DNA reads as TGTGCCAGCAGTGAGGGGGTAGGGTACATTCAGTACTTC. This encodes CASSEGVGYIQYF.

Many counts were recorded for this clonotype. J is TRBJ2-7 and V is TRBV12-3 or TRBV12-4; D unclear. The CDR3 consists of 13 residues. The V end was cut by 6 bases, the J end by 0 bases, with 9 bases between. The CDR3 sequence is CASSSPSSYEQYF. The CDR3 coding sequence is TGTGCCAGCAGCTCACCCTCCTCCTACGAGCAGTACTTC.

This clonotype was seen more than once but under ten times. The J gene is TRBJ2-7, the V gene TRBV7-6, with D uncertain. Germline values: CDR1 SGHVS, CDR2 FNYEAQ. V shed 0 bases and J shed 2 bases, with 5 bases lying between them. The CDR3 loop spans 13 amino acids. In nucleotides, the CDR3 is TGTGCCAGCAGCTTAGCAGACACCTACGAGCAGTACTTC. Encoded protein: CASSLADTYEQYF.

This clonotype was observed many times. J is TRBJ2-2 and V is TRBV2, with D perhaps TRBD2 (5 bases). The germline V and J ends were trimmed by 1 base and 5 bases, with 8 bases remaining between them. This CDR3 has 14 amino acids. CDR1 and CDR2 from the germline V gene are SNHLY and FYNNEI. The CDR3 is CASSEGWRTGELFF. CDR3 DNA sequence: TGTGCCAGCAGTGAAGGGTGGAGGACCGGGGAGCTGTTTTTT.

This clonotype turned up a few times. The V and J genes are TRBV20-1 and TRBJ2-1; TRBD2 might be the D (6 bases). Trimming pared 0 bases from V and 0 bases from J, leaving 9 bases between. This CDR3 comprises 15 residues. The V gene's germline CDR1 is DFQATT and CDR2 SNEGSKA (reference sequence). The CDR3 DNA sequence: TGCAGTGCTAGAGATAGGGGACTCTCCTACAATGAGCAGTTCTTC. Amino acids: CSARDRGLSYNEQFF.

The rearrangement links TRBV4-1 to TRBJ2-7, with D perhaps matching TRBD2 (6 bases). The germline V gene has CDR1 MGHRA and CDR2 YSYEKL. There are 16 residues in the CDR3. V was cut by 2 bases and J by 2 bases, with 16 bases left in between. The CDR3 region has the DNA TGCGCCAGCAGCCAATCCCTATCTAGCGTTCCCTACGAGCAGTACTTC. Translating gives CASSQSLSSVPYEQYF.

Ten or more counts support this clonotype. This chain uses TRBV24-1 with TRBJ2-3; 7 bases map to TRBD2. The CDR3 sequence is 16 residues long. The ends lost 4 bases at V and 3 bases at J; junction bases unmatched: 9. CDR1 and CDR2 from the germline V gene are KGHDR and SFDVKD. As DNA, the CDR3 is TGTGCCACCAGTGACATCGGGGGGACTGAGACAGATACGCAGTATTTT. Translation gives CATSDIGGTETDTQYF.

This clonotype has a handful of counts. This sequence joins TRBV4-3 and TRBJ2-1; 14 bases are a match to TRBD2. The germline gives CDR1 LGHNA, CDR2 YSLEER. V was clipped by 4 bases and J by 6 bases; unmatched bases: 8. The CDR3 has 17 residues. Written as DNA, the CDR3 is TGCGCCAGCAGCCGACGGCCGGGACTAGCGGGAGCCAATGAGCAGTTCTTC. This encodes CASSRRPGLAGANEQFF.

The chain links TRBV23-1 to TRBJ2-1, with D perhaps TRBD2 (5 bases). TRBV23-1 is marked as an open reading frame, function uncertain. Trimming left V 0 bases short and J 2 bases short, with 11 bases between. This CDR3 is built from 16 residues. CDR3 nucleotide sequence: TGCGCCAGCAGTCAATCGGTCGGGATGACCTACAATGAGCAGTTCTTC. Protein sequence: CASSQSVGMTYNEQFF.

This clonotype came up many times. This chain joins TRBV5-1 and TRBJ2-7; D is tentatively TRBD1 or TRBD2 (5 bases each). Trimming took 1 base from V and 7 from J, leaving 12 bases between them. The CDR3 length is 13 residues. Germline lookup yields CDR1 SGHRS and CDR2 YFSETQ. CDR3 in amino acids: CASSLPGRREQYF. CDR3 nucleotide sequence: TGCGCCAGCAGCTTGCCGGGACGGAGGGAGCAGTACTTC.

This clonotype has a handful of counts. The CDR3 spells CASSTGTRGETQYF. CDR3 DNA sequence: TGTGCCAGCAGCACGGGGACTAGGGGAGAGACCCAGTACTTC. The chain links TRBV6-1 to TRBJ2-5, with TRBD2 matching 8 bases. The V segment lost 6 bases and the J segment 4 bases; nucleotides outside the gene matches: 7. In germline, CDR1 is MNHNS, CDR2 SASEGT. The CDR3 sequence is 14 residues long.

This clonotype was detected ten times or more. The chain employs TRBV4-2 and TRBJ1-2, with D possibly matching TRBD1 (6 bases). V was shortened by 0 bases and J by 4 bases, with 15 bases between the two germline ends. This CDR3 has 16 amino acids. Germline CDR1 LGHNA, CDR2 YNFKEQ. The CDR3 protein is CASSQDWGGVSYGYTF. CDR3 bases: TGTGCCAGCAGCCAAGATTGGGGGGGCGTCTCCTATGGCTACACCTTC.

This clonotype was recorded a few times. The V call is TRBV6-1, the J call TRBJ1-6; the match to TRBD1 covers 8 bases. Germline CDR1 MNHNS, CDR2 SASEGT. The CDR3 loop spans 14 amino acids. V gave up 6 bases and J gave up 7 bases; unmatched junction bases: 5. CDR3 sequence reads: CASRKQGVNSPLHF. DNA for the CDR3: TGTGCCAGCAGGAAACAGGGGGTGAATTCACCCCTCCACTTT.

This clonotype has at least ten counts. The V and J genes are TRBV7-8 and TRBJ2-7; 7 bases fit TRBD1. CDR3 length: 15 residues. After removal of 2 bases from V and 2 bases from J, the junction contained 6 bases not matched to a gene. CDR1 and CDR2 from the germline V gene are SGHVS and FQNEAQ. DNA for the CDR3: TGTGCCAGCAGCTTACTCGGGCAGGGGGCCTACGAGCAGTACTTC. Translating gives CASSLLGQGAYEQYF. Drawing the rest from reference TRBV7-8 and TRBJ2-7, the complete variable domain is GAGVSQSPRYKVAKRGQDVALRCDPISGHVSLFWYQQALGQGPEFLTYFQNEAQLDKSGLPSDRFFAERPEGSVSTLKIQRTQQEDSAVYLCASSLLGQGAYEQYFGPGTRLTVT.

This clonotype was detected only a few times. The CDR3 sequence is CASSSGRAQETQYF. CDR3 DNA: TGTGCCAGCAGCTCAGGACGGGCCCAAGAGACCCAGTACTTC. The rearrangement links TRBV7-9 to TRBJ2-5; no firm D call. There are 14 residues in the CDR3. From germline, CDR1 is SEHNR and CDR2 FQNEAQ (reference sequence). Trimming left V 4 bases short and J 1 base short, with 10 bases between. Supplemented by reference TRBV7-9 and TRBJ2-5, the full variable domain reads DTGVSQNPRHKITKRGQNVTFRCDPISEHNRLYWYRQTLGQGPEFLTYFQNEAQLEKSRLLSDRFSAERPKGSFSTLEIQRTEQGDSAMYLCASSSGRAQETQYFGPGTRLLVL.

The chain couples TRBV4-3 to TRBJ2-1; 10 bases are shared with TRBD2. V gave up 1 base and J gave up 4 bases; unmatched junction bases: 4. The CDR3 loop spans 16 amino acids. CDR1 is LGHNA and CDR2 is YSLEER in the germline V gene. CDR3 DNA sequence: TGCGCCAGCAGCCAAGGAACTAGCGGGGTTTACAATGAGCAGTTCTTC. The encoded protein is CASSQGTSGVYNEQFF.

This clonotype was observed many times. The CDR3 loop is CATHKGARGYTF. The DNA of the CDR3 is TGTGCCACTCACAAGGGGGCGCGTGGCTACACCTTC. This chain connects TRBV2 to TRBJ1-2; 7 bases line up with TRBD1. The CDR3 length is 12 residues. Looked up from germline, CDR1 is SNHLY and CDR2 is FYNNEI. Trimming at V came to 10 bases and at J to 7 bases, leaving 9 bases not matched to a gene.